This T cell receptor (beta chain) was sequenced for a study of OX40 agonist ivuxolimab in advanced cancers. V was cut by 5 bases and J by 5 bases, with 18 bases left in between. Per the germline V gene, CDR1 is SGHAT and CDR2 is FQNNGV. The CDR3 length is 16 residues. Method: immunoSEQ multiplex PCR; TCRdb's copy keeps in-frame clones and lacks some. In the table there are 35,000 to 40,000 clones, over 65% of which are singletons. This clone came up a few times. The chain uses TRBV11-2 and TRBJ1-4; D gene ambiguous. Specimen: CD4+ or CD8+ T cells sorted from blood, collected in a trial of the OX40 agonist ivuxolimab. The receptor was isolated from an adult with an advanced solid tumor such as melanoma, head and neck, liver or kidney cancer. The CDR3 bases are TGTGCCAGCAGCGGGCTTAGAGGGAGGCCAAATGAAAAACTGTTTTTT. Its protein product is CASSGLRGRPNEKLFF.